Below are 29 T cell receptor beta chains sequenced from a single sample in a study of naive and memory T cell subsets. Broader study findings: A few larger clonotypes appeared in naive repertoires, especially CD8, possibly memory cells re-expressing CD45RA.

No antigens are known for them. Two oligonucleotides, mixed equimolar, formed the beta constant-region primer covering TRBC1 and TRBC2. Nested alpha and beta constant-region primers with the SP2 primer drove four PCR rounds on ligated cDNA. TCRdb reprocessed the UMI-ligation and nested PCR reads via MiXCR and lists one record per CDR3 protein. The sample consists of over 110,000 distinct CDR3 sequences, approximately 18% of them appearing once. Material for sequencing was naive CD8+ T cells from blood. These receptor sequences come from a human donor in good health.

This clonotype was counted only a few times. The chain carries TRBV28 and TRBJ1-5, with a possible D match to TRBD1 (5 bases). CDR3 length: 15 residues. V lost 6 bases, J lost 6 bases, and 18 bases lay in between. From germline, CDR1 is MDHEN and CDR2 SYDVKM. The CDR3 region has the DNA TGTGCCAGCAGGCTGGACACCGAGGGGTCTCAGCCCCAGCATTTT. Amino acids: CASRLDTEGSQPQHF.

V usage is TRBV20-1 and J usage is TRBJ1-1; D gene unclear. Germline CDR1 reads DFQATT; CDR2 reads SNEGSKA (reference sequence). The CDR3 consists of 11 residues. The V gene lost 5 bases and the J gene lost 4 bases, with 8 bases spanning the gap. DNA of the CDR3: TGCAGTGCTTCTTTGGTCACTGAAGCTTTCTTT. This codes for CSASLVTEAFF.

The V call is TRBV6-5, the J call TRBJ2-5; D not certain. Deletions cut 7 bases from V and 2 bases from J, with 11 bases between. The germline V gene encodes CDR1 MNHEY and CDR2 SVGAGI. This CDR3 has 13 amino acids. For the CDR3, the DNA is TGTGCCAGCAATGAAGTCGGACAAGAGACCCAGTACTTC. Its protein is CASNEVGQETQYF.

The table lists this clonotype with a few counts. The J gene is TRBJ2-3, the V gene TRBV28; 7 positions agree with TRBD2. This CDR3 region has 19 residues. The germline V gene encodes CDR1 MDHEN and CDR2 SYDVKM. V lost 10 bases, J lost 6 bases, and 28 bases stayed unmatched. The CDR3 DNA follows: TGTGCCACTAAGCTAGGTTCTAGCGGAGGCCCGGGGGGAGGGGATACGCAGTATTTT. It specifies CATKLGSSGGPGGGDTQYF.

This clonotype was picked up a small number of times. This rearrangement joins TRBV7-8 to TRBJ1-5, with 9 positions matching TRBD1. CDR3 length: 17 amino acids. Germline V gene data show CDR1 as SGHVS and CDR2 as FQNEAQ. The ends lost 1 base at V and 4 bases at J; junction bases unmatched: 8. The DNA for the CDR3 is TGTGCCAGCAGCTTAGAAGGGACAGGGCTAACAAATCAGCCCCAGCATTTT. Its translation: CASSLEGTGLTNQPQHF.

This chain connects TRBV10-1 to TRBJ2-3; either TRBD1 or TRBD2 may fit D (5 bases each). The V gene lost 6 bases and the J gene lost 2 bases, with 12 bases spanning the gap. Germline V CDR1 and CDR2: WNHNN, SYGVQD (reference sequence). This CDR3 is built from 14 residues. The CDR3 sequence is CASSPGPNTDTQYF. The CDR3 coding sequence is TGCGCCAGCAGCCCGGGACCCAACACAGATACGCAGTATTTT.

This clonotype was seen more than once but under ten times. This chain links TRBV20-1 with TRBJ2-1, with 9 nucleotides matching TRBD2. The germline gives CDR1 DFQATT, CDR2 SNEGSKA (reference sequence). CDR3 length equals 17 residues. V lost 0 bases to trimming and J lost 9 bases; unmatched junction nucleotides: 15. CDR3: CSAREGRGTSYLFEQFF. The CDR3 nucleotides are TGCAGTGCTAGAGAGGGCCGTGGGACTAGCTATTTATTTGAGCAGTTCTTC.

The V call is TRBV28, the J call TRBJ2-1; D may be TRBD2 (7 bases). Germline CDR1 reads MDHEN; CDR2 reads SYDVKM. The germline V and J ends were trimmed by 6 bases and 8 bases, with 17 bases remaining between them. This CDR3 is 14 amino acids long. The CDR3 here is CASSPGGRGDEQFF. CDR3 coding DNA: TGTGCCAGCAGCCCCGGGGGCCGGGGGGATGAGCAGTTCTTC.

The rearrangement uses TRBV10-3 and TRBJ2-5; D not resolved. The CDR3 spans 16 residues. Germline V CDR1 and CDR2: ENHRY, SYGVKD. Deletions cut 8 bases from V and 0 bases from J, with 19 bases between. CDR3 DNA sequence: TGTGCCATCTGGTCAGGTCAGAACCCGTACCAAGAGACCCAGTACTTC. Protein: CAIWSGQNPYQETQYF.

This clonotype was observed a handful of times. The V gene is TRBV19, the J gene TRBJ2-7; D is perhaps TRBD1 (5 bases). The germline V and J ends were trimmed by 4 bases and 5 bases, with 9 bases remaining between them. The germline gives CDR1 LNHDA, CDR2 SQIVND (reference sequence). CDR3 length: 12 residues. CDR3 coding DNA: TGTGCCAGTAGTACAGGGTCCCACGAGCAGTACTTC. Amino acid sequence: CASSTGSHEQYF.

This clonotype has more than one count but fewer than ten. CDR3 bases: TGTGCCAGCTCTAGCGGGGGCAATGAGCAGTTCTTC. Amino acids: CASSSGGNEQFF. This sequence joins TRBV25-1 and TRBJ2-1; 10 bases map to TRBD2. V gave up 8 bases and J gave up 6 bases; unmatched junction bases: 1. CDR1 is MGHDK, CDR2 SYGVNS, per germline. The CDR3 consists of 12 residues.

The chain combines TRBV7-3 with TRBJ2-5; D unresolved. The CDR3 is 13 amino acids. CDR1 and CDR2 (germline): SGHTA, FQGTGA. The V end lost 4 bases, the J end lost 9 bases, and 15 bases lay between the germline ends. The CDR3 region is CASSSGGGRAQYF. DNA of the CDR3: TGTGCCAGCAGCTCGGGCGGCGGAAGGGCCCAGTACTTC.

This clonotype has only a few counts. The chain carries TRBV6-1 and TRBJ1-5, with D hard to call. The V gene's germline CDR1 is MNHNS and CDR2 SASEGT. CDR3 length: 15 residues. V gave up 2 bases and J gave up 7 bases, with 15 bases separating them. In DNA, the CDR3 is TGTGCCAGCAGTGAAAACCCCCGCAGATCCCAGCCCCAGCATTTT. This codes for CASSENPRRSQPQHF.

V and J are TRBV7-2 and TRBJ2-1; D perhaps matches TRBD2 (5 bases). From germline, CDR1 is SGHTA and CDR2 FQGNSA. Trimming cost V 0 bases and J 7 bases, with 7 bases left between them. This CDR3 comprises 13 residues. The DNA for the CDR3 is TGTGCCAGCAGCTTAGCCTGGAGGAATGAGCAGTTCTTC. It codes for CASSLAWRNEQFF.

This clonotype has more than one count but fewer than ten. The V call is TRBV12-3 or TRBV12-4, the J call TRBJ1-6; 8 nucleotides agree with TRBD1. This CDR3 has 14 residues. V lost 7 bases to trimming and J lost 6 bases; unmatched junction nucleotides: 5. The CDR3 loop is CASKYRGTNSPLHF. The DNA of the CDR3 is TGTGCCAGCAAGTACAGGGGGACTAATTCACCCCTCCACTTT.

This chain joins TRBV12-3 or TRBV12-4 and TRBJ2-5; D unclear. The CDR3 runs to 13 residues. Trimming stripped 10 bases from V and 5 bases from J, with 17 bases between. CDR3 nucleotide sequence: TGTGCCACCAAATCCGGGCTCGGGGAGACCCAGTACTTC. Translated: CATKSGLGETQYF.

The chain is built from TRBV7-9 and TRBJ2-7; D uncertain. With 5 bases removed from V and 3 bases from J, the gap between germline ends came to 14 bases. Germline V gene sequence: CDR1 SEHNR, CDR2 FQNEAQ (reference sequence). The CDR3 totals 14 residues. The CDR3 coding sequence is TGTGCCAGCAGCCGAGAGGACGGTGACTACGAGCAGTACTTC. Translation: CASSREDGDYEQYF.

This clonotype was observed a few times. The V gene is TRBV28, the J gene TRBJ1-1; D gene uncertain. The germline V and J ends were trimmed by 5 bases and 4 bases, with 11 bases remaining between them. The CDR3 sequence is 13 residues long. Germline V gene sequence: CDR1 MDHEN, CDR2 SYDVKM. The CDR3 sequence: CASSLYTGTEAFF. CDR3 nucleotide sequence: TGTGCCAGCAGTCTTTACACGGGCACTGAAGCTTTCTTT.

The V gene is TRBV28, the J gene TRBJ2-7, with a possible D match to TRBD2 (5 bases). Germline CDR1 reads MDHEN; CDR2 reads SYDVKM. This CDR3 is built from 16 residues. V lost 5 bases and J 2 bases, leaving 19 bases between the germline ends. Here the CDR3 reads CASSLGSMDSTYEQYF. The CDR3, as DNA: TGTGCCAGCAGTCTAGGCTCAATGGACTCCACCTACGAGCAGTACTTC.

This clonotype was seen more than once but under ten times. The V call is TRBV11-2, the J call TRBJ2-5, with D uncertain. This CDR3 spans 12 amino acids. Per the germline V gene, CDR1 is SGHAT and CDR2 is FQNNGV. V was clipped by 4 bases and J by 3 bases, with 6 bases between them. The DNA of the CDR3 is TGTGCCAGCAGCTATGGGGAAGAGACCCAGTACTTC. Protein: CASSYGEETQYF.

In its sample, this clonotype was seen many times. The chain uses TRBV7-6 and TRBJ1-1, with unresolved D. V lost 3 bases and J 1 base, leaving 9 bases between the germline ends. In germline, CDR1 is SGHVS, CDR2 FNYEAQ. The length of the CDR3 is 14 residues. The chain's CDR3 is CASSLRAGNTEAFF. The CDR3 nucleotides are TGTGCCAGCAGCTTGCGGGCTGGGAACACTGAAGCTTTCTTT.

The table lists this clonotype with a few counts. The genes are TRBV29-1 and TRBJ1-1; possible D gene TRBD1, 5 bases. The CDR3 consists of 12 residues. V lost 3 bases to trimming and J lost 3 bases, with 8 bases between them. Germline CDR1 is SQVTM and CDR2 is ANQGSEA. CDR3 residues: CSVDPGDTEAFF. CDR3 DNA sequence: TGCAGCGTTGATCCGGGGGACACTGAAGCTTTCTTT.

V is TRBV7-9 and J is TRBJ2-3; D possibly corresponds to TRBD1 (5 bases). The germline gives CDR1 SEHNR, CDR2 FQNEAQ (reference sequence). The CDR3 is 14 amino acids. V was cut by 5 bases and J by 2 bases, with 11 bases left in between. The CDR3 bases are TGTGCCAGCAGCGTCGACAGCCTCACAGATACGCAGTATTTT. This gives the protein CASSVDSLTDTQYF.

The table lists this clonotype with a few counts. The CDR3 DNA is TGCGCCAGCAGCCAAGTTAGCGCCAATGAGCAGTTCTTC. Amino acid sequence: CASSQVSANEQFF. The V gene is TRBV4-1, the J gene TRBJ2-1; D possibly corresponds to TRBD2 (5 bases). The germline gives CDR1 MGHRA, CDR2 YSYEKL. This CDR3 comprises 13 residues. V dropped 1 base and J dropped 6 bases, with 7 bases sitting between them.

This clonotype was observed a handful of times. J is TRBJ2-7 and V is TRBV6-2 or TRBV6-3, with 10 bases aligning to TRBD1. Germline V gene sequence: CDR1 MNHEY, CDR2 SVGEGT. V gave up 6 bases and J gave up 3 bases; unmatched junction bases: 5. The CDR3 contains 14 residues. The CDR3 DNA follows: TGTGCCAGCAGCATCGGGACAGGGGACTACGAGCAGTACTTC. It encodes CASSIGTGDYEQYF.

This clonotype was observed a few times. This chain links TRBV28 with TRBJ2-7; D gene unclear. Trimming cost V 2 bases and J 2 bases, with 10 bases left between them. The CDR3 extends over 14 amino acids. The germline gives CDR1 MDHEN, CDR2 SYDVKM. As DNA, the CDR3 is TGTGCCAGCAGTTTACCGACACCGACCTACGAGCAGTACTTC. This codes for CASSLPTPTYEQYF.

This clonotype was detected a few times. The rearrangement joins TRBV25-1 to TRBJ1-2; 10 bases fit TRBD1. V lost 3 bases and J lost 2; bases outside the gene matches: 0. The CDR3 loop spans 14 amino acids. CDR1 is MGHDK and CDR2 is SYGVNS in the germline V gene. CDR3 loop: CASSEGQGNYGYTF. CDR3 nucleotides: TGTGCCAGCAGTGAGGGACAGGGGAACTATGGCTACACCTTC.

Remarks on this clonotype: The DNA is omitted, as the CDR3 cannot be located on it reliably, and the CDR3 follows TCRdb's listing. The chain employs TRBV5-5 and TRBJ2-1; TRBD1, as called in the table, went unchecked against the DNA. The CDR3 sequence runs 11 residues, both termini included. CDR1 and CDR2 from the germline V gene are SGHKS and YYEKEE (reference sequence). This CDR3 reads CASSFGQGTFF.

This clonotype was observed a few times. The rearrangement links TRBV7-8 to TRBJ2-2; 14 bases are shared with TRBD2. CDR3 length: 18 amino acids. Trimming removed 5 bases from V and 7 bases from J; junction bases left unmatched: 12. Germline V lookup: CDR1 SGHVS, CDR2 FQNEAQ. For the CDR3, the DNA is TGTGCCAGCAGCCAAGAAGGACTAGCGGGAGGTTGGGTCGGGGAGCTGTTTTTT. It is translated as CASSQEGLAGGWVGELFF. The full variable domain, with the rest looked up from reference TRBV7-8 and TRBJ2-2, is GAGVSQSPRYKVAKRGQDVALRCDPISGHVSLFWYQQALGQGPEFLTYFQNEAQLDKSGLPSDRFFAERPEGSVSTLKIQRTQQEDSAVYLCASSQEGLAGGWVGELFFGEGSRLTVL.